These 19 T cell receptor beta chains came from one sample sequenced in a study of Ad26.COV2.S vaccination and SARS-CoV-2 variants (dated by TCRdb to the early 2020s). What the treatment or condition label conveys for this sample: roughly 20 received Ad26.COV2.S at low or high dose, single or two shots; a few received placebo; per-sample allocation not given. Repertoires of vaccine and placebo recipients were sequenced from samples taken on day 63 after the first injection. The library was obtained by the immunoSEQ multiplex PCR assay. Entries here come from immuneACCESS through TCRdb and include only in-frame sequences with V and J called. Some clones fail to appear in such tables; in the studies checked, an unresolved V gene covers under half of the shortfall, and the cause of the remainder is unknown. The sample yields some 330,000 clones; 90% were counted once. The ten largest clones take up roughly 6% of the sample.

Sample: peripheral blood, taken in a trial of Ad26.COV2.S vaccine versus placebo. All receptors come from a person aged 18-60 years who received the Ad26.COV2.S COVID-19 vaccine or a placebo.

The genes are TRBV9 and TRBJ1-4, with a weak D call TRBD1 (5 bases). CDR1 and CDR2 (germline): SGDLS, YYNGEE. This CDR3 region has 15 residues. V lost 3 bases and J lost 0, with 9 bases in between. CDR3: CASSAGPSTNEKLFF. CDR3 nucleotide sequence: TGTGCCAGCAGCGCGGGACCTTCAACTAATGAAAAACTGTTTTTT.

V usage is TRBV2 and J usage is TRBJ1-2; D perhaps matches TRBD1 (6 bases). The V end lost 2 bases, the J end lost 4 bases, and 11 bases lay between the germline ends. Germline lookup yields CDR1 SNHLY and CDR2 FYNNEI. The CDR3 is 14 amino acids. The DNA for the CDR3 is TGTGCCAGCAGTGAACAGGGGACGACCTATGGCTACACCTTC. Translating it yields CASSEQGTTYGYTF.

This rearrangement joins TRBV27 to TRBJ2-3, with D unclear. Germline CDR1 MNHEY, CDR2 SMNVEV (reference sequence). There are 16 residues in the CDR3. Trimming shortened V by 4 bases and J by 1 base, and 15 bases separated the two germline ends. The CDR3: CASSSPGALGTDTQYF. CDR3 nucleotide sequence: TGTGCCAGCAGTTCCCCCGGAGCGTTGGGCACAGATACGCAGTATTTT.

V gene TRBV3-1 (or the pseudogene TRBV3-2) combines with J gene TRBJ1-2; D is unclear. Trimming removed 1 base from V and 4 bases from J, with 13 bases in between. The CDR3 extends over 15 amino acids. Per germline, CDR1 LGHDT and CDR2 YNNKEL (reference sequence). The DNA for the CDR3 is TGTGCCAGCAGCCAAGTACGGCGGGTTGGCTATGGCTACACCTTC. Encoded protein: CASSQVRRVGYGYTF.

The chain joins TRBV29-1 to TRBJ1-2; weak D call: TRBD1 (5 bases). Trimming left V 7 bases short and J 4 bases short, with 16 bases between. From germline, CDR1 is SQVTM and CDR2 ANQGSEA. The CDR3 sequence is 13 residues long. The CDR3 nucleotides read TGCAGCGGCGGGACGGCAAGCCTCTATGGCTACACCTTC. Amino acids: CSGGTASLYGYTF.

The chain recombines TRBV7-9 with TRBJ2-5; no definite D call. The CDR3 length is 14 residues. From germline, CDR1 is SEHNR and CDR2 FQNEAQ (reference sequence). Trimming shortened V by 1 base and J by 3 bases, and 9 bases separated the two germline ends. Here the CDR3 DNA reads TGTGCCAGCAGCTTAGTTCGACCGGAAGAGACCCAGTACTTC. Its translation is CASSLVRPEETQYF.

This rearrangement joins TRBV25-1 to TRBJ1-2; a weak D match, TRBD1 (5 bases). Germline V CDR1 and CDR2: MGHDK, SYGVNS. This CDR3 contains 13 residues. Deletions cut 1 base from V and 4 bases from J, with 7 bases between. DNA for the CDR3: TGTGCCAGCAGTGAATTGGGGGTCTATGGCTACACCTTC. It encodes CASSELGVYGYTF.

The chain uses TRBV7-9 and TRBJ2-1; 7 bases align to TRBD2. Looked up from germline, CDR1 is SEHNR and CDR2 is FQNEAQ (reference sequence). This CDR3 is built from 15 residues. J was trimmed by 3 bases and V by 7 bases; bases with no gene match: 9. CDR3 in amino acids: CASTNYKRDYNEQFF. The CDR3 DNA reads as TGTGCCAGCACCAATTATAAGCGGGACTACAATGAGCAGTTCTTC. The full variable domain, in which reference TRBV7-9 and TRBJ2-1 provide the parts outside the CDR3, is DTGVSQNPRHKITKRGQNVTFRCDPISEHNRLYWYRQTLGQGPEFLTYFQNEAQLEKSRLLSDRFSAERPKGSFSTLEIQRTEQGDSAMYLCASTNYKRDYNEQFFGPGTRLTVL.

V usage is TRBV30 and J usage is TRBJ2-3; 7 nucleotides align to TRBD2. CDR3 length equals 15 residues. V lost 4 bases and J lost 0; bases outside the gene matches: 7. Germline-derived CDR1 and CDR2 are GTSNPN and SVGIG (reference sequence). CDR3 amino acids: CAWITGGASTDTQYF. The CDR3 DNA sequence: TGTGCCTGGATTACGGGGGGAGCTAGCACAGATACGCAGTATTTT.

The rearrangement joins TRBV11-2 to TRBJ2-3; D remains unclear. V was cut by 2 bases and J by 0 bases, with 9 bases left in between. This CDR3 is built from 15 residues. Germline lookup yields CDR1 SGHAT and CDR2 FQNNGV. This chain's CDR3 is CASSLSQASTDTQYF. The CDR3 DNA follows: TGTGCCAGCAGCTTATCCCAGGCGAGCACAGATACGCAGTATTTT.

This clone was picked up one time. This chain uses TRBV3-1 (or the pseudogene TRBV3-2) with TRBJ1-2, with no clear D. The CDR3 has 13 amino acids. V dropped 1 base and J dropped 8 bases, with 11 bases sitting between them. The germline V gene encodes CDR1 LGHDT and CDR2 YNNKEL (reference sequence). The CDR3 is CASSQAKARGYTF. For the CDR3, the DNA is TGTGCCAGCAGCCAAGCTAAGGCCCGGGGCTACACCTTC.

The gene calls are TRBV5-1 and TRBJ2-3; TRBD2 matches at 9 bases. Looked up from germline, CDR1 is SGHRS and CDR2 is YFSETQ. The CDR3 spans 17 residues. V was pared by 4 bases and J by 0 bases, with 9 bases of the junction left unmatched. The CDR3 loop reads CASSPGAGGLSTDTQYF. CDR3 DNA sequence: TGCGCCAGCAGCCCCGGAGCGGGGGGCCTTAGCACAGATACGCAGTATTTT.

The gene calls are TRBV25-1 and TRBJ2-3, with D uncertain. The CDR3 runs 13 residues. Per the germline V gene, CDR1 is MGHDK and CDR2 is SYGVNS. Trimming took off 3 bases at V and 1 base at J, with 5 bases between the two ends. CDR3 DNA: TGTGCCAGCAGTGATTCGGGCACAGATACGCAGTATTTT. Translation gives CASSDSGTDTQYF.

This clone occurred a few times. The chain has TRBV7-9 and TRBJ1-1; 7 bases are a match to TRBD1. The CDR3 length is 15 residues. Trimming at V came to 0 bases and at J to 5 bases, leaving 6 bases not matched to a gene. CDR1 and CDR2 from the germline V gene are SEHNR and FQNEAQ (reference sequence). In nucleotides, the CDR3 is TGTGCCAGCAGCTTAGCTACAGGGGCGGGGACTGAAGCTTTCTTT. Translation: CASSLATGAGTEAFF. Looking up the rest from reference TRBV7-9 and TRBJ1-1 gives the full variable domain: DTGVSQNPRHKITKRGQNVTFRCDPISEHNRLYWYRQTLGQGPEFLTYFQNEAQLEKSRLLSDRFSAERPKGSFSTLEIQRTEQGDSAMYLCASSLATGAGTEAFFGQGTRLTVV.

V is TRBV14 and J is TRBJ2-3, with 9 bases lining up with TRBD2. This CDR3 is 18 amino acids long. Germline assignment: CDR1 SGHDN and CDR2 FVKESK. The V gene end was trimmed by 3 bases and the J gene end by 2 bases; junction bases not matched to a gene: 12. CDR3: CASSHRMIAGAITDTQYF. The CDR3 DNA reads TGTGCCAGCAGCCATAGAATGATAGCGGGAGCCATCACAGATACGCAGTATTTT.

CDR3 in amino acids: CASSLFAGVLNTEAFF. CDR3 in DNA: TGTGCCAGCAGTTTATTTGCTGGGGTGTTGAACACTGAAGCTTTCTTT. V and J are TRBV27 and TRBJ1-1; D call uncertain. From germline, CDR1 is MNHEY and CDR2 SMNVEV (reference sequence). CDR3 length: 16 residues. With 1 base removed from V and 0 bases from J, the gap between germline ends came to 12 bases.

J is TRBJ1-1 and V is TRBV6-2 or TRBV6-3, with no clear D. The V end was cut by 0 bases, the J end by 0 bases, with 23 bases between. Germline V gene lookup returns CDR1 MNHEY and CDR2 SVGEGT. This CDR3 contains 20 residues. CDR3 in DNA: TGTGCCAGCAGTTACTCGCTCGAACAGCCATTTAAAGACATGAACACTGAAGCTTTCTTT. This encodes CASSYSLEQPFKDMNTEAFF.

The rearrangement uses TRBV10-3 and TRBJ1-6; 12 bases line up with TRBD1. The length of the CDR3 is 15 residues. After removal of 6 bases from V and 7 bases from J, the junction contained 4 bases not matched to a gene. The germline CDR1 and CDR2 sequences are ENHRY and SYGVKD. The CDR3 coding sequence is TGTGCCATCAGCCGGGACAGGGGGCCCAATTCACCCCTCCACTTT. It encodes CAISRDRGPNSPLHF.

V gene TRBV5-8 combines with J gene TRBJ2-1, with 12 positions matching TRBD2. V gave up 4 bases and J gave up 4 bases; unmatched junction bases: 6. Germline V lookup: CDR1 SGHTS, CDR2 YDEGEE. The CDR3 is made up of 16 amino acids. CDR3 DNA sequence: TGTGCCAGCAGCCCCGGACTAGCGGGGTTTTACAATGAGCAGTTCTTC. It yields the protein CASSPGLAGFYNEQFF.